The next 15 T cell receptor beta chains were all read from a single sample in a study of response to subunit inactivated influenza vaccine (dated by TCRdb to the late 2010s). Libraries came from RT-PCR. TCRdb records Illumina HiSeq 2500 as the sequencer. The raw public reads went through TCRdb reprocessing: fastp at Q25, MiXCR clone calling, in-frame beta chains kept. Here each entry gathers all rows of one CDR3 protein and keeps the most common genes and DNA. Here the sample has under 800,000 distinct CDR3 sequences; around 13% occur a single time. The ten top clones hold 5.5% to 7% of the sample. Sequenced material: PBMCs from blood, taken 14 to 15 days before vaccination. These receptors all come from a man aged 50 to 60 who received an inactivated influenza vaccine. Donor details come from another sample of the same person, matched by shared clones.

In this sample, this clonotype turned up a few times. The chain couples TRBV4-3 to TRBJ2-5; 7 positions match TRBD2. Germline CDR1 and CDR2: LGHNA and YSLEER. Germline trimming cut 0 bases from V and 5 bases from J; bases unmatched to any gene: 6. The CDR3 length is 15 residues. CDR3 bases: TGCGCCAGCAGCCAAGATAGACTAGCTACCGAGACCCAGTACTTC. This translates into CASSQDRLATETQYF.

The chain joins TRBV7-2 to TRBJ2-2; 7 bases fit TRBD2. The junction had 3 bases not matched to a gene; V was cut back by 2 bases and J by 0 bases. Germline-derived CDR1 and CDR2 are SGHTA and FQGNSA. The CDR3 runs 16 residues. CDR3 nucleotide sequence: TGTGCCAGCAGCTTATATAGCGGGTCGAACACCGGGGAGCTGTTTTTT. Translating gives CASSLYSGSNTGELFF.

This clonotype was seen only a few times. The rearrangement uses TRBV28 and TRBJ2-7; D unresolved. CDR3 length equals 11 residues. Germline CDR1 MDHEN, CDR2 SYDVKM. V was pared by 10 bases and J by 3 bases, with 10 bases between. CDR3 coding DNA: TGTGCCACCACGTCCCGCTACGAGCAGTACTTC. Amino acids: CATTSRYEQYF.

The sample holds many counts of this clonotype. V gene TRBV4-3 combines with J gene TRBJ2-7; D perhaps matches TRBD2 (5 bases). V was cut by 1 base and J by 1 base, with 14 bases left in between. This CDR3 spans 16 amino acids. Germline assignment: CDR1 LGHNA and CDR2 YSLEER. The CDR3 nucleotides are TGCGCCAGCAGCCAAGTTGGCGGGCGCGGATCCTACGAGCAGTACTTC. This encodes CASSQVGGRGSYEQYF.

J is TRBJ1-4 and V is TRBV5-1, with 7 bases lining up with TRBD1. Germline V gene sequence: CDR1 SGHRS, CDR2 YFSETQ. V shed 1 base and J 6 bases; nucleotides not matched to a gene: 6. This CDR3 region has 15 residues. The CDR3 DNA reads as TGCGCCAGCAGCTTGACGCAGGGGGGGGATGAAAAACTGTTTTTT. Residues: CASSLTQGGDEKLFF.

The chain has TRBV9 and TRBJ2-1; 8 nucleotides agree with TRBD2. The CDR3 spans 16 residues. V trimming: 3 bases; J trimming: 6 bases; junction bases outside the gene matches: 11. CDR1 and CDR2 (germline): SGDLS, YYNGEE. The CDR3 coding sequence is TGTGCCAGCAGCGCTCGTGGTAGCGGGGTGTTCAATGAGCAGTTCTTC. Encoded protein: CASSARGSGVFNEQFF.

Details on this clonotype: Here the CDR3 omits its conserved ending phenylalanine or tryptophan, so a read error is the likely source. Because the CDR3's place on the DNA is in doubt, the DNA is left out and the CDR3 is given as listed by TCRdb. This sequence joins TRBV5-6 and TRBJ2-1; TRBD1 is taken as the D call from the table, unchecked against the DNA. Per germline, CDR1 SGHDT and CDR2 YYEEEE. The CDR3 is made up of 9 amino acids, end residues included. CDR3 amino acids: CASSLGAGP.

In its sample, this clonotype was seen a few times. V gene TRBV24-1 combines with J gene TRBJ2-5; D not certain. This CDR3 is built from 12 residues. Germline lookup yields CDR1 KGHDR and CDR2 SFDVKD. V was cut by 0 bases and J by 6 bases, with 4 bases left in between. The CDR3 protein is CATSDLEQTQYF. The CDR3 DNA reads as TGTGCCACCAGTGATTTGGAGCAGACCCAGTACTTC.

There are many counts of this clonotype. The chain uses TRBV11-2 and TRBJ1-4; TRBD1 matches at 8 bases. The CDR3 is made up of 18 amino acids. With 6 bases clipped from V and 5 bases from J, the junction kept 17 bases outside the gene matches. The germline gives CDR1 SGHAT, CDR2 FQNNGV. CDR3 DNA sequence: TGTGCCAGCAGACGCCCCGGGACAGGATTTCTAGGGAATGAAAAACTGTTTTTT. Encoded protein: CASRRPGTGFLGNEKLFF. The full variable domain, rest sourced from reference TRBV11-2 and TRBJ1-4, is EAGVAQSPRYKIIEKRQSVAFWCNPISGHATLYWYQQILGQGPKLLIQFQNNGVVDDSQLPKDRFSAERLKGVDSTLKIQPAKLEDSAVYLCASRRPGTGFLGNEKLFFGSGTQLSVL.

This clonotype came up a few times. The chain is built from TRBV20-1 and TRBJ2-7, with 7 nucleotides matching TRBD2. J gave up 5 bases and V 0 bases, and 7 bases lay outside the gene matches. The germline V gene encodes CDR1 DFQATT and CDR2 SNEGSKA (reference sequence). The CDR3 runs 14 residues. The CDR3 loop reads CSARDPSGTHEQYF. In nucleotides, the CDR3 is TGCAGTGCTAGAGATCCCAGCGGGACGCACGAGCAGTACTTC.

The chain carries TRBV27 and TRBJ2-5; 11 bases match TRBD2. V gave up 4 bases and J gave up 5 bases; unmatched junction bases: 9. This CDR3 is built from 16 residues. Germline CDR1 and CDR2: MNHEY and SMNVEV (reference sequence). The CDR3 coding sequence is TGTGCCAGCAGTTCCGGGACTAGCGGAAACCCCGAGACCCAGTACTTC. As protein: CASSSGTSGNPETQYF.

This chain connects TRBV27 to TRBJ1-2; possibly TRBD1 for D (5 bases). The CDR3 totals 17 residues. CDR1 and CDR2 (germline): MNHEY, SMNVEV (reference sequence). V lost 0 bases, J lost 5 bases, and 19 bases lay in between. The CDR3 DNA follows: TGTGCCAGCAGTTTATCAATTGGGGCGGGGGATACATATGGCTACACCTTC. This sequence encodes CASSLSIGAGDTYGYTF.

This clonotype showed up just a few times. The chain couples TRBV6-4 to TRBJ2-2, with D perhaps TRBD2 (6 bases). The V end lost 6 bases, the J end lost 6 bases, and 17 bases lay between the germline ends. This CDR3 comprises 15 residues. Germline assignment: CDR1 MRHNA and CDR2 SNTAGT. The CDR3, as DNA: TGTGCCAGCAGCGCGGGGAAGGGTCGGCCCGGGGAGCTGTTTTTT. This codes for CASSAGKGRPGELFF.

The chain combines TRBV7-8 with TRBJ2-7; a weak D match, TRBD1 (6 bases). In germline, CDR1 is SGHVS, CDR2 FQNEAQ. CDR3 size: 14 residues. Deletions cut 7 bases from V and 0 bases from J, with 13 bases between. The CDR3 DNA reads TGTGCCAGCACCCAGGGGCGTCTCTCCTACGAGCAGTACTTC. Translating gives CASTQGRLSYEQYF.

This clonotype showed up just a few times. The V gene is TRBV20-1, the J gene TRBJ2-1, with D unresolved. The V and J ends lost 3 bases and 3 bases respectively, with 6 bases between them. The CDR3 sequence is 12 residues long. Germline V gene sequence: CDR1 DFQATT, CDR2 SNEGSKA (reference sequence). CDR3 sequence: CSASDNYNEQFF. As DNA, the CDR3 is TGCAGTGCTAGTGACAACTACAATGAGCAGTTCTTC.